This entry lists 5 T cell receptor beta chains sequenced from one sample in a study of shared clonotypes between healthy human individuals. The repertoire was sequenced with immunoSEQ multiplex PCR; TCRdb's copy has only in-frame clones and lacks some. The data hold around 620,000 clones, with 85% to 95% observed a single time. As defined, naive CD8 cells were CD45RO-negative and positively selected for CCR7, with terminally differentiated effector memory CD45RA+ cells excluded. Sequencing was done on a sample of naive CD8+ T cells sorted from blood. The receptors come from a young woman in good health.

This chain connects TRBV28 to TRBJ1-4; 7 bases are shared with TRBD1. V dropped 2 bases and J dropped 7; count of bases not matched to a gene: 4. Germline V gene data show CDR1 as MDHEN and CDR2 as SYDVKM. The CDR3 runs to 14 residues. CDR3 bases: TGTGCCAGCAGTTTACAGGGGGTTTTTGAAAAACTGTTTTTT. Its translation: CASSLQGVFEKLFF. The variable domain in full, completed from reference TRBV28 and TRBJ1-4, reads DVKVTQSSRYLVKRTGEKVFLECVQDMDHENMFWYRQDPGLGLRLIYFSYDVKMKEKGDIPEGYSVSREKKERFSLILESASTNQTSMYLCASSLQGVFEKLFFGSGTQLSVL.

The genes are TRBV28 and TRBJ1-2; no clear D gene. Trimming shortened V by 10 bases and J by 3 bases, and 6 bases separated the two germline ends. Germline V CDR1 and CDR2: MDHEN, SYDVKM. This CDR3 has 10 residues. For the CDR3, the DNA is TGTGCCACCCTCGACTATGGCTACACCTTC. Protein sequence: CATLDYGYTF.

The V call is TRBV6-8, the J call TRBJ2-7; D is possibly TRBD2 (6 bases). CDR1 and CDR2 from the germline V gene are MNHGY and SAAAGT. The CDR3 totals 12 residues. The ends were cut back, 8 bases at V and 5 bases at J, with 13 bases in the middle. The chain's CDR3 is CASRAGGDEQYF. The CDR3 DNA is TGTGCCAGCCGAGCGGGCGGGGACGAGCAGTACTTC.

The chain uses TRBV11-1 and TRBJ2-1; D perhaps matches TRBD2 (5 bases). Trimming pared 6 bases from V and 7 bases from J, leaving 13 bases between. This CDR3 is 13 amino acids long. Germline V gene data show CDR1 as SGHAT and CDR2 as FQDESV (reference sequence). In nucleotides, the CDR3 is TGTGCCAGCAGTATACTAGGGTCAAATGAGCAGTTCTTC. Residues: CASSILGSNEQFF.

The chain employs TRBV4-2 and TRBJ2-5, with 7 positions matching TRBD2. CDR3 length: 14 amino acids. Germline V gene sequence: CDR1 LGHNA, CDR2 YNFKEQ. V trimming: 1 base; J trimming: 4 bases; junction bases outside the gene matches: 3. The CDR3 protein is CASSQVWGGETQYF. The DNA for the CDR3 is TGTGCCAGCAGCCAAGTTTGGGGGGGAGAGACCCAGTACTTC.